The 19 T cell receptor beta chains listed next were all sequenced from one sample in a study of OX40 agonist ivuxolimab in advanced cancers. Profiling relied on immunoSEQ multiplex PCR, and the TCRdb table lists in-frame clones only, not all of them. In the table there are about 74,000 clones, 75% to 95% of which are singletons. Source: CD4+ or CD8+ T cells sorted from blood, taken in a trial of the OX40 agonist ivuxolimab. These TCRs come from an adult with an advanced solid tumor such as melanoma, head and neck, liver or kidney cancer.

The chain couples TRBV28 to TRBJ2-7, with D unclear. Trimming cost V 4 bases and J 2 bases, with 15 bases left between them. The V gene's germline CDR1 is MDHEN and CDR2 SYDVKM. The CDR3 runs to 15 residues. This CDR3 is CASSSPYEGAYEQYF. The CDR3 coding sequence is TGTGCCAGCAGTTCCCCCTATGAAGGAGCCTACGAGCAGTACTTC.

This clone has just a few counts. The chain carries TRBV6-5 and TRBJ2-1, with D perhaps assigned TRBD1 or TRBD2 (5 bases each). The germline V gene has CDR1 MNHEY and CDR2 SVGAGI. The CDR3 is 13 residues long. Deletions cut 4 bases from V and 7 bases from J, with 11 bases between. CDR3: CASSLAGSNEQFF. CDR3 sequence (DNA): TGTGCCAGCAGTTTGGCAGGGAGTAATGAGCAGTTCTTC.

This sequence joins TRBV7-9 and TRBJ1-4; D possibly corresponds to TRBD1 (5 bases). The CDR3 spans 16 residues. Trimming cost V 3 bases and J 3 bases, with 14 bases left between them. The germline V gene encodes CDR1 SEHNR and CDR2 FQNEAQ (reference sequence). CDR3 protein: CASSFSSRAANEKLFF. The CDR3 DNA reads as TGTGCCAGCAGCTTTAGCTCCAGGGCGGCTAATGAAAAACTGTTTTTT.

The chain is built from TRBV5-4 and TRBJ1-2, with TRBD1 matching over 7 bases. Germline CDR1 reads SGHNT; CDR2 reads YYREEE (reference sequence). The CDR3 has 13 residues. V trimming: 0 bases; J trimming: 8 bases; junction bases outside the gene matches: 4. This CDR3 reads CASSLGQGQGYTF. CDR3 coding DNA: TGTGCCAGCAGCTTGGGACAGGGACAGGGCTACACCTTC.

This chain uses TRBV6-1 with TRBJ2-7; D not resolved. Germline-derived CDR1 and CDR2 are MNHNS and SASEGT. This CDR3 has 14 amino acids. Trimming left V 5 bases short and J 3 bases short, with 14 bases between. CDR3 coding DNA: TGTGCCAGCAGTTTGATTGCCGGAAACTACGAGCAGTACTTC. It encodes CASSLIAGNYEQYF.

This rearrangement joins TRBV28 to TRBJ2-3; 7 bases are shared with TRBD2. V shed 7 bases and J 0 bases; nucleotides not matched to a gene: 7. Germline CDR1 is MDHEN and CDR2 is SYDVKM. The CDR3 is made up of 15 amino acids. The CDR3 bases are TGTGCCAGCATGTCTAGCGGCTATAGCACAGATACGCAGTATTTT. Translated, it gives CASMSSGYSTDTQYF.

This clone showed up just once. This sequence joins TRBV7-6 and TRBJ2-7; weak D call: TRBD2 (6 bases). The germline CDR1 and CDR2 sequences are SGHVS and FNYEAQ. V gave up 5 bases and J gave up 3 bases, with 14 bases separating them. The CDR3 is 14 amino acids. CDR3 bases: TGTGCCAGCAGCGTGCGGGACGGATTCTACGAGCAGTACTTC. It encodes CASSVRDGFYEQYF.

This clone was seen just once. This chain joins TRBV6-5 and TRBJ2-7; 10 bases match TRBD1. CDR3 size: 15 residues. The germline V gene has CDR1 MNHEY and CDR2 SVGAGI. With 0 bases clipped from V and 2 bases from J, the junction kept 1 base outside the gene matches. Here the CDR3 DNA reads TGTGCCAGCAGTTACTCGGGACAGGGGACCTACGAGCAGTACTTC. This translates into CASSYSGQGTYEQYF.

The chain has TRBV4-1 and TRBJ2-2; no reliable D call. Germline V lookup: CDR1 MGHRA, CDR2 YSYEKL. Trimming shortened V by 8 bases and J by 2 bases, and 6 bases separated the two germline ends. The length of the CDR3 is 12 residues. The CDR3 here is CASVANTGELFF. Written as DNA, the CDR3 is TGCGCCAGCGTGGCCAACACCGGGGAGCTGTTTTTT.

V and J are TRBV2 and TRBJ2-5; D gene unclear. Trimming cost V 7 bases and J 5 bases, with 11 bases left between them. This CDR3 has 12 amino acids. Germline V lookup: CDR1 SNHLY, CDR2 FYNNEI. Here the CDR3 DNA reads TGTGCCAGCAATCCTAAGATGGAGACCCAGTACTTC. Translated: CASNPKMETQYF.

The DNA of the CDR3 is TGTGCCAGCAGCTTGAACCCGGGCAGTGGGGTCGAGCAGTACTTC. Protein product: CASSLNPGSGVEQYF. The rearrangement links TRBV5-4 to TRBJ2-7; D gene ambiguous. The CDR3 spans 15 residues. Germline V gene data show CDR1 as SGHNT and CDR2 as YYREEE (reference sequence). Trimming stripped 1 base from V and 6 bases from J, with 17 bases between.

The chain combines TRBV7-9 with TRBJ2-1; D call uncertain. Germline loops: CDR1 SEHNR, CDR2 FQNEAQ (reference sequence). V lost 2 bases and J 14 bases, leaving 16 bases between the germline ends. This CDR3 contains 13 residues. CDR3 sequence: CASSLIQIDVEFF. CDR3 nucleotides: TGTGCCAGCAGCTTAATCCAGATAGACGTCGAGTTCTTC.

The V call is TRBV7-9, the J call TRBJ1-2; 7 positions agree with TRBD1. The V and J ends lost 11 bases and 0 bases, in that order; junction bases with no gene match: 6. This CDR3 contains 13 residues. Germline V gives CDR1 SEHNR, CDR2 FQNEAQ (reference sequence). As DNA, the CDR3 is TGTGCCGGAGACAGGGCATCTAACTATGGCTACACCTTC. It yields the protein CAGDRASNYGYTF.

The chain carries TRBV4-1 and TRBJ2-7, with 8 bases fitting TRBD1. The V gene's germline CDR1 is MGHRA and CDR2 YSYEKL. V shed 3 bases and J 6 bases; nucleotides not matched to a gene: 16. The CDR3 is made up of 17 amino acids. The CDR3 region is CASSQSAGTGIPGEQYF. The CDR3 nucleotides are TGCGCCAGCAGCCAGAGTGCCGGGACAGGCATTCCTGGCGAGCAGTACTTC.

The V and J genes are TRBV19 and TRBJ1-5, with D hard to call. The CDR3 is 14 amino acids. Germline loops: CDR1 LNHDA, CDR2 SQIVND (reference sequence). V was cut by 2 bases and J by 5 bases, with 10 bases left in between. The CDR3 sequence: CASSIRSLYQPQHF. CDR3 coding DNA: TGTGCCAGTAGTATAAGGAGTCTTTATCAGCCCCAGCATTTT. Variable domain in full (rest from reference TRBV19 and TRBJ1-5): DGGITQSPKYLFRKEGQNVTLSCEQNLNHDAMYWYRQDPGQGLRLIYYSQIVNDFQKGDIAEGYSVSREKKESFPLTVTSAQKNPTAFYLCASSIRSLYQPQHFGDGTRLSIL.

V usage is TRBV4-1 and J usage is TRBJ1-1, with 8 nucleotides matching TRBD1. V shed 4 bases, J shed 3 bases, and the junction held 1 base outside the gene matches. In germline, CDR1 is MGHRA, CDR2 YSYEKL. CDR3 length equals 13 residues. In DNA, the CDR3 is TGCGCCAGCAGCCTACAGGGGGACACTGAAGCTTTCTTT. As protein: CASSLQGDTEAFF.

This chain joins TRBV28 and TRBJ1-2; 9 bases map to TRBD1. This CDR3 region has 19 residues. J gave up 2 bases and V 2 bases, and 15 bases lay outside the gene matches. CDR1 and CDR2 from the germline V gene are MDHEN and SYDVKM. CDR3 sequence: CASSLVEGLRTGANYGYTF. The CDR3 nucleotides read TGTGCCAGCAGTTTAGTGGAGGGGTTAAGGACAGGGGCGAACTATGGCTACACCTTC.

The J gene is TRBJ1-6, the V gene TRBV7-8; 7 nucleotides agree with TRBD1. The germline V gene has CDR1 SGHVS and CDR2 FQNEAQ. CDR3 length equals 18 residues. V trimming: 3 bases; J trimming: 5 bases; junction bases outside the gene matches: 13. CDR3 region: CASSFTRTGETDNSPLHF. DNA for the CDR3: TGTGCCAGCAGCTTTACCCGGACAGGCGAAACAGATAATTCACCCCTCCACTTT.

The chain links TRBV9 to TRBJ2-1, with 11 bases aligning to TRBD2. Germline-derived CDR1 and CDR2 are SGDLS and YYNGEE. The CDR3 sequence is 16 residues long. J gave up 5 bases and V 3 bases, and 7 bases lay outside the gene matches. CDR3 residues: CASSEGSGREDNEQFF. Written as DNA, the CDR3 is TGTGCCAGCAGCGAGGGTAGCGGGAGGGAAGACAATGAGCAGTTCTTC.